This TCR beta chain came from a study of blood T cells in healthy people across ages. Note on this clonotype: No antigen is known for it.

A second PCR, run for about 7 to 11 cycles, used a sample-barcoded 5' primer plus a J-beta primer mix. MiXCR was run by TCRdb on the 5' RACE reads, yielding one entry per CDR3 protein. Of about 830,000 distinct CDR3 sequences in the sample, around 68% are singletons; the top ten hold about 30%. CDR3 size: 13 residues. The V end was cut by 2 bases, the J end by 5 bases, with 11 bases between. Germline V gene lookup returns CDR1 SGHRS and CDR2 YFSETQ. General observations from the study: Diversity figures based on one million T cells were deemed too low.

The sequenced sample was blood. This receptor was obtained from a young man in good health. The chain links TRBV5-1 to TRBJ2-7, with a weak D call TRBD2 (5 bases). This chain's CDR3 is CASSFRGGNEQYF. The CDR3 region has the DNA TGCGCCAGCAGCTTCCGGGGTGGGAACGAGCAGTACTTC.